The 28 T cell receptor beta chains presented below share a single source sample, sequenced in a study of tumor-infiltrating lymphocytes in primary liver carcinoma. DNA and RNA were both co-extracted from approximately 20-30 mg of bulk tissue that had not been sorted. From approximately 530 ng of total RNA, TCR beta-specific cDNA was reverse-transcribed using a constant-region primer. For TCR beta, libraries were produced by three nested multiplex PCR rounds using slightly modified ARM-PCR. TRBV1-TRBV30 forward primers and a C-beta reverse primer were used in the first two PCR rounds, which each ran for about 10 cycles. MiXCR, applied by TCRdb to the multiplex PCR reads, yields one record per CDR3 protein. Of roughly 55,000 distinct CDR3 sequences listed, about three quarters are singletons. The sequencing sample was made of liver tumor tissue from sampling region 2. Sample subset: tumor region T2, inferior pole. These TCRs come from a middle-aged man with primary liver carcinoma and hepatitis B virus infection.

The V gene is TRBV5-5, the J gene TRBJ2-7; TRBD2 is a possible D gene (5 bases). The germline CDR1 and CDR2 sequences are SGHKS and YYEKEE (reference sequence). The CDR3 covers 13 residues. Trimming pared 2 bases from V and 4 bases from J, leaving 10 bases between. The CDR3 here is CASSFGLSYEQYF. The CDR3, as DNA: TGTGCCAGCAGCTTCGGACTCTCTTACGAGCAGTACTTC.

As for this clonotype: This may come from a read error, since a much larger clone is one base off. In DNA form, the CDR3 reads TGCACCAGCAGCTTGTTCGCTAGCGGGAGGCCCGAGCAGTACTTC. Translating gives CTSSLFASGRPEQYF. The gene calls are TRBV5-1 and TRBJ2-7, with 11 positions matching TRBD2. Per germline, CDR1 SGHRS and CDR2 YFSETQ. The CDR3 has 15 amino acids. Based on the CDR3 plus reference TRBV5-1 and TRBJ2-7, the full variable domain is KAGVTQTPRYLIKTRGQQVTLSCSPISGHRSVSWYQQTPGQGLQFLFEYFSETQRNKGNFPGRFSGRQFSNSRSEMNVSTLELGDSALYLCTSSLFASGRPEQYFGPGTRLTVT.

This chain uses TRBV24-1 with TRBJ2-7; D ambiguous. Per the germline V gene, CDR1 is KGHDR and CDR2 is SFDVKD. This CDR3 region has 13 residues. V was clipped by 7 bases and J by 0 bases, with 9 bases between them. CDR3 loop: CATSGDSSYEQYF. The CDR3 nucleotides read TGTGCCACCAGCGGCGATAGCTCCTACGAGCAGTACTTC.

As regards this clonotype: Relative to the germline gene, one junction end is altered; a read error may explain this. This chain joins TRBV6-5 and TRBJ1-1; D is unresolved. Germline V CDR1 and CDR2: MNHEY, SVGAGI. The CDR3 length is 15 residues. The CDR3 reads CASSYSTGAQTEAFF. The CDR3 DNA reads as TGTGCCAGCAGTTATTCGACGGGAGCACAGACTGAAGCCTTCTTT.

The chain carries TRBV28 and TRBJ2-4; 8 bases are a match to TRBD1. The J segment lost 15 bases and the V segment lost 6 bases, leaving 10 bases of the junction unmatched. CDR3 length: 12 residues. Germline assignment: CDR1 MDHEN and CDR2 SYDVKM. CDR3 nucleotides: TGTGCCAGCAGGAGCTTACAGGGGGTGGGGTACTTC. Protein sequence: CASRSLQGVGYF.

This clonotype was counted between two and nine times. V gene TRBV28 combines with J gene TRBJ2-7, with a tentative D call TRBD1 (6 bases). Trimming shortened V by 5 bases and J by 3 bases, and 14 bases separated the two germline ends. This CDR3 has 14 residues. Germline V gene data show CDR1 as MDHEN and CDR2 as SYDVKM. CDR3: CASSPRQEYYEQYF. The CDR3 DNA is TGTGCCAGCAGTCCTCGACAGGAGTACTACGAGCAGTACTTC.

With respect to this clonotype: Given a much more abundant clone one base away, this may be a read error. The V gene is TRBV5-1, the J gene TRBJ2-3; a possible D gene is TRBD2 (6 bases). Germline V gene data show CDR1 as SGHRS and CDR2 as YFSETQ. CDR3 size: 16 residues. The CDR3: CASSLVGGTSTDMQYF. The CDR3 coding sequence is TGCGCCAGCAGCTTGGTTGGCGGTACTAGCACAGATATGCAGTATTTT.

This clonotype occurred many times. This chain joins TRBV5-6 and TRBJ1-6; D gene uncertain. The CDR3 is 15 amino acids. The ends were cut back, 4 bases at V and 7 bases at J, with 15 bases in the middle. CDR1 and CDR2 from the germline V gene are SGHDT and YYEEEE. The CDR3 sequence is CASSPRTPVNSPLHF. The CDR3 DNA follows: TGTGCCAGCAGCCCAAGGACTCCAGTGAATTCACCCCTCCACTTT.

A single count supports this clonotype. A read error is possible here, since a much larger clone lies one base away. The DNA for the CDR3 is TGTGCCAGCAGGAAGACGGGAGTTTCCGATCAGTTCTTC. Translated: CASRKTGVSDQFF. The V call is TRBV6-1, the J call TRBJ2-1; D perhaps matches TRBD2 (6 bases). V lost 6 bases to trimming and J lost 13 bases, with 19 bases between them. This CDR3 has 13 amino acids. Germline-derived CDR1 and CDR2 are MNHNS and SASEGT.

The chain couples TRBV12-3 or TRBV12-4 to TRBJ2-7; D might be TRBD1 (7 bases). The ends were cut back, 6 bases at V and 3 bases at J, with 15 bases in the middle. This CDR3 is built from 14 residues. CDR3 coding DNA: TGTGCCAGCAGCTCGGGGGCAGGGGGCTACGAGCAGTACTTC. Translation gives CASSSGAGGYEQYF.

In the case of this clonotype: A much larger clone sits a single nucleotide away, making a read error possible. The chain carries TRBV11-1 and TRBJ2-2; possible D gene TRBD2, 6 bases. The CDR3 is made up of 13 amino acids. The V gene's germline CDR1 is SGHAT and CDR2 FQDESV (reference sequence). The CDR3 protein is CVSSLLAGGELFF. CDR3 bases: TGTGTCAGCAGCTTACTAGCCGGCGGGGAGCTGTTTTTT.

Comment on this clonotype: A read error may produce the germline difference seen at one junction end. V and J are TRBV9 and TRBJ2-1; D gene ambiguous. The CDR3 runs to 14 residues. CDR1 is SGDLS, CDR2 YYNGEE, per germline. The CDR3 here is CVSSAVLTDNEQFF. The CDR3 DNA follows: TGTGTCAGCAGCGCGGTATTAACAGACAATGAGCAGTTCTTC.

This clonotype has a single count. The CDR3 carries no conserved terminal phenylalanine or tryptophan, so it likely arises from a read error. CDR3 in DNA: TGTGCCAGCTGCCAAACTCCTGGCGAGGGGAAAGGGACCCAGTACTCC. As protein: CASCQTPGEGKGTQYS. This rearrangement joins TRBV11-2 to TRBJ2-5; D assignment may be TRBD1 or TRBD2 (5 bases each). From germline, CDR1 is SGHAT and CDR2 FQNNGV. This CDR3 contains 16 residues. The V and J ends lost 8 bases and 7 bases respectively, with 26 bases between them.

The genes are TRBV18 and TRBJ2-5; no definite D call. The CDR3 runs 11 residues. The V gene lost 6 bases and the J gene lost 2 bases, with 4 bases spanning the gap. The germline gives CDR1 KGHSH, CDR2 LQKENI. The DNA of the CDR3 is TGTGCCAGCTCCCGACAAGAGACCCAGTACTTC. Encoded protein: CASSRQETQYF.

The J gene is TRBJ1-1, the V gene TRBV20-1; D gene unclear. The germline gives CDR1 DFQATT, CDR2 SNEGSKA (reference sequence). The CDR3 has 13 residues. V dropped 4 bases and J dropped 1 base, with 10 bases sitting between them. The CDR3 protein is CSAKITQNTEAFF. The DNA for the CDR3 is TGCAGTGCTAAAATCACCCAGAACACTGAAGCTTTCTTT.

In its sample, this clonotype was seen a few times. At one boundary the junction diverges from the germline segment, which might be a read error. J is TRBJ2-7 and V is TRBV6-1, with TRBD1 matching over 8 bases. CDR3 length equals 13 residues. The germline CDR1 and CDR2 sequences are MNHNS and SASEGT. In DNA form, the CDR3 reads TGTGTCAGCAGTGGGCAGGGGGCGGACGAGCAGTACTTC. Its translation: CVSSGQGADEQYF.

A word on this clonotype: One junction end disagrees with the germline gene, perhaps due to a read error. The V call is TRBV4-2, the J call TRBJ2-2; the D gene is possibly TRBD2 (6 bases). Looked up from germline, CDR1 is LGHNA and CDR2 is YNFKEQ. The CDR3 is 14 amino acids. Here the CDR3 reads CASSTAGYTGELFF. CDR3 in DNA: TGTGCCAGCAGCACAGCGGGTTACACCGGGGAGTTGTTTTTT.

In its sample, this clonotype was seen many times. The genes are TRBV4-2 and TRBJ2-7; TRBD2 aligns across 7 bases. The CDR3 is made up of 16 amino acids. V lost 0 bases to trimming and J lost 2 bases; unmatched junction nucleotides: 7. Per the germline V gene, CDR1 is LGHNA and CDR2 is YNFKEQ. CDR3 protein: CASSQDSGGIPYEQYF. Here the CDR3 DNA reads TGTGCCAGCAGCCAAGATTCGGGGGGTATTCCCTACGAGCAGTACTTC.

The V and J genes are TRBV4-1 and TRBJ2-7, with 11 bases matching TRBD2. Germline V gene sequence: CDR1 MGHRA, CDR2 YSYEKL. The junction had 5 bases not matched to a gene; V was cut back by 3 bases and J by 4 bases. There are 15 residues in the CDR3. CDR3 loop: CASSQLTSGSYEQYF. CDR3 in DNA: TGCGCCAGCAGCCAGCTTACTAGCGGGAGTTACGAGCAGTACTTC.

As to this clonotype: Just one base apart from a much larger clone, this may be a read error. The chain carries TRBV28 and TRBJ2-7; D gene uncertain. The germline V gene has CDR1 MDHEN and CDR2 SYDVKM. This CDR3 has 16 amino acids. CDR3 region: CDSTLTAGLTPYEQYF. The CDR3 DNA is TGTGACAGCACCTTAACGGCAGGCCTAACGCCCTACGAGCAGTACTTC.

The rearrangement links TRBV6-2 or TRBV6-3 to TRBJ2-1, with TRBD2 identical over 9 bases. The CDR3 spans 16 residues. Germline-derived CDR1 and CDR2 are MNHEY and SVGEGT. V shed 5 bases and J 9 bases; nucleotides not matched to a gene: 14. CDR3 in amino acids: CASSLHLGTSLCEQFF. The DNA of the CDR3 is TGTGCCAGCAGTCTACATCTTGGGACTAGCCTATGTGAGCAGTTCTTC.

About this clonotype itself: Since no conserved phenylalanine or tryptophan closes the CDR3, a read error is the likely cause. The CDR3 sequence is CVSSDTTGDLFS. In DNA, the CDR3 is TGTGTCAGCAGCGACACCACCGGGGATCTGTTTTCT. V is TRBV6-2 or TRBV6-3 and J is TRBJ2-2, with a tentative D call TRBD2 (5 bases). The CDR3 sequence is 12 residues long. CDR1 and CDR2 (germline): MNHEY, SVGEGT.

This clonotype was observed at least ten times. V is TRBV6-5 and J is TRBJ2-1; 9 bases are shared with TRBD2. Germline V gene sequence: CDR1 MNHEY, CDR2 SVGAGI. The length of the CDR3 is 15 residues. V shed 0 bases, J shed 5 bases, and the junction held 2 bases outside the gene matches. CDR3 nucleotide sequence: TGTGCCAGCAGTTACTCGACTAGCGGTCACAATGAGCAGTTCTTC. Its protein is CASSYSTSGHNEQFF.

As regards this clonotype: A much larger clone lies a single base off, so this may be a read error. This chain connects TRBV14 to TRBJ2-3; 7 bases are a match to TRBD2. CDR1 SGHDN and CDR2 FVKESK come from the germline V gene. The V and J ends lost 3 bases and 2 bases, in that order; junction bases with no gene match: 11. This CDR3 comprises 17 residues. CDR3: CASSQVGGTLPTDTQYF. CDR3 bases: TGTGCCAGCAGCCAGGTGGGGGGGACCCTGCCCACAGATACGCAGTATTTT.

The chain has TRBV6-5 and TRBJ2-3; the match to TRBD1 covers 9 bases. Trimming took 2 bases from V and 2 from J; bases not matched to a gene: 8. Germline CDR1 is MNHEY and CDR2 is SVGAGI. The CDR3 runs to 17 residues. The DNA of the CDR3 is TGTGCCAGCAGTTACGGTCGTACAGGGGGCCTCACAGATACGCAGTATTTT. Translating gives CASSYGRTGGLTDTQYF.

With regard to this clonotype: One junction end disagrees with the germline gene, perhaps due to a read error. J is TRBJ2-7 and V is TRBV6-1, with TRBD1 identical over 7 bases. The CDR3 spans 14 residues. Germline loops: CDR1 MNHNS, CDR2 SASEGT. Here the CDR3 DNA reads TGTGCCAACAGTGAGGGGGCTCCCCCCTACGAGCAGTACTTC. Translating it yields CANSEGAPPYEQYF.

As to this clonotype: A much larger clonotype is one base distant, so this may be a read error. The CDR3 loop reads CASTQKTTLSGASVLTF. CDR3 in DNA: TGTGCCAGCACCCAGAAAACTACCCTCTCTGGGGCCAGCGTCCTGACTTTC. This sequence joins TRBV6-2 or TRBV6-3 and TRBJ2-6, with TRBD1 as a possible D gene (5 bases). Germline lookup yields CDR1 MNHEY and CDR2 SVGEGT. The CDR3 runs 17 residues.

Note on this clonotype: A junction end diverges from the germline sequence, so it may reflect a read error. For the CDR3, the DNA is TGCGCCAGCAACCAAGGAGACGGGAGCTTCTACAATGAGCAGTTCTTC. This gives the protein CASNQGDGSFYNEQFF. The chain has TRBV4-3 and TRBJ2-1; D is perhaps TRBD2 (6 bases). CDR1 and CDR2 from the germline V gene are LGHNA and YSLEER. The CDR3 is 16 amino acids.